This T cell receptor beta chain was retrieved from a study of post-analysis software for immune sequencing data. Study details: Clinical courses comprised relapsing-remitting, secondary progressive and progressive-relapsing multiple sclerosis.

General study points: Five TRBV segments, including TRBV5-6, TRBV5-1 and TRBV20-1, were more frequent in patients than controls. In multiple sclerosis, normalized Chao1 diversity was significantly below that of controls.

Per the germline V gene, CDR1 is SGHVS and CDR2 is FNYEAQ. V lost 2 bases and J lost 7, with 22 bases in between. The CDR3 covers 17 residues. Researchers reported that TCR beta cDNA libraries carried unique molecular identifiers. From around 0.96 to 9.9 million T cells, roughly 0.5 million cDNA molecules were obtained. MiXCR, run by TCRdb on the PCR reads, gives a single entry per CDR3 protein. The profile covers about 560,000 distinct CDR3 sequences, with roughly two fifths appearing a single time and more than 1.5% taken by the ten largest. As for this clonotype: The antigen is undetermined.

The sequenced sample consisted of blood. The chain joins TRBV7-6 to TRBJ2-3, with D perhaps TRBD2 (6 bases). The receptor was isolated from a girl aged 5-17 years with multiple sclerosis. CDR3 bases: TGTGCCAGCAGCTTACTAGGTTCTGGCGGGGAGGTAAATACGCAGTATTTT. Its protein product is CASSLLGSGGEVNTQYF.